The clone carrying this T cell receptor beta chain was detected only a few times. V was pared by 2 bases and J by 3 bases, with 3 bases of the junction left unmatched. The V gene's germline CDR1 is KGHDR and CDR2 SFDVKD. The CDR3 has 15 amino acids. These data originate in a study of T cells in Graves' hyperthyroidism and ophthalmopathy. Template material for amplifying TCR beta CDR3 regions consisted of RNA transcripts. The TCR CDR3 first-round RT-PCR relied on the HTBI primer set. TCRdb re-analysed the multiplex PCR reads in MiXCR, keeping a single row per CDR3 protein. The sample carries hundreds of thousands of distinct CDR3 sequences, roughly 15% recorded once. Those patients with uncontrolled infection, other autoimmune disease, pregnancy or lactation were excluded.

The V gene is TRBV24-1, the J gene TRBJ2-7; 10 bases align to TRBD2. Sequencing was carried out using blood. The sequence came from a woman in her 30s with Graves' hyperthyroidism. The CDR3 protein is CATSDSSGRNYEQYF. The CDR3 region has the DNA TGTGCCACCAGTGATTCTAGCGGGAGAAACTACGAGCAGTACTTC.